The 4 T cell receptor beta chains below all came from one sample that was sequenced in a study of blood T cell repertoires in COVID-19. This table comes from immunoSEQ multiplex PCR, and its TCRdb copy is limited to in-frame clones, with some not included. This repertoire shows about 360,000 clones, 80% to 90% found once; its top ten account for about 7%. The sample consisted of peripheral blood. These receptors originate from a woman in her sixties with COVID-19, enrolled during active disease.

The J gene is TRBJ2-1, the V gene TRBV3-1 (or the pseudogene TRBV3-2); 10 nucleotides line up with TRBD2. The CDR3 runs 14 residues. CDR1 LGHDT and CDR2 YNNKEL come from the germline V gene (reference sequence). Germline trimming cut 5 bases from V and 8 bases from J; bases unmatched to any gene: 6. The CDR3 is CASSFVAGGDEQFF. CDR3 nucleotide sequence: TGTGCCAGCAGCTTCGTAGCGGGGGGCGATGAGCAGTTCTTC.

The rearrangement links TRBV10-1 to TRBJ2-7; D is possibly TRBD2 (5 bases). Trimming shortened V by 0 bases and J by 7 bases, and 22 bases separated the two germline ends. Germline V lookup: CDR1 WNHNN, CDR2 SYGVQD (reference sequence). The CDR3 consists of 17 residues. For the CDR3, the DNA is TGCGCCAGCAGTGAGTCGCGATTCGACCTCTCCTCGGGGGAGCAGTACTTC. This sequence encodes CASSESRFDLSSGEQYF.

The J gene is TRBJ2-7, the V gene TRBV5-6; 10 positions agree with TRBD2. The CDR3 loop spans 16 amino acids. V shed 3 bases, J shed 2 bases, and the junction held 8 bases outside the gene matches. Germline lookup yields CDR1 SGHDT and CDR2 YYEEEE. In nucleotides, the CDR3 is TGTGCCAGCAGCTCTATGAAGCGGGGGGGTACCTACGAGCAGTACTTC. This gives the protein CASSSMKRGGTYEQYF.

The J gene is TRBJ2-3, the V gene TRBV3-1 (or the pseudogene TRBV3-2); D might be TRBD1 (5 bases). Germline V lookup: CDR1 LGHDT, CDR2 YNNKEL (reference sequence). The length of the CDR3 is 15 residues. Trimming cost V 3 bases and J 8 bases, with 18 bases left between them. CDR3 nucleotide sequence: TGTGCCAGCAGCCAGCAGGGATTGGACAAGGGTACGCAGTATTTT. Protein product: CASSQQGLDKGTQYF.